Presented here are 32 T cell receptor beta chains from one specimen sequenced in a study of OX40 agonist ivuxolimab in advanced cancers. Repertoires were generated with immunoSEQ multiplex PCR, while TCRdb's copy carries only in-frame clones and drops some. The table has 35,000 to 45,000 clones, approximately 92% seen once. The starting material was CD4+ or CD8+ T cells sorted from blood, obtained in a trial of the OX40 agonist ivuxolimab. Receptor source: an adult with an advanced solid tumor such as melanoma, head and neck, liver or kidney cancer.

This clone showed up just once. The chain carries TRBV6-1 and TRBJ2-5, with 13 bases lining up with TRBD2. The CDR3 is 15 amino acids. Germline V lookup: CDR1 MNHNS, CDR2 SASEGT. The trim removed 5 bases at V and 4 bases at J, leaving 4 bases unmatched. The CDR3 loop reads CASSSGTSGIETQYF. The CDR3 DNA sequence: TGTGCCAGCAGTAGTGGGACTAGCGGGATAGAGACCCAGTACTTC.

In DNA, the CDR3 is TGTGCCAGCAGTTTATACGAGACAGGGGAAGCCTACACCTTC. The encoded protein is CASSLYETGEAYTF. V gene TRBV28 combines with J gene TRBJ1-2, with 8 bases identical to TRBD1. The CDR3 loop spans 14 amino acids. V dropped 1 base and J dropped 10; count of bases not matched to a gene: 8. Per the germline V gene, CDR1 is MDHEN and CDR2 is SYDVKM.

This chain joins TRBV7-9 and TRBJ1-2, with a tentative D call TRBD1 (6 bases). Trimming stripped 1 base from V and 3 bases from J, with 15 bases between. Looked up from germline, CDR1 is SEHNR and CDR2 is FQNEAQ (reference sequence). This CDR3 region has 16 residues. The CDR3 protein is CASSLVRGAIDYGYTF. CDR3 DNA sequence: TGTGCCAGCAGCTTAGTCAGGGGCGCGATCGACTATGGCTACACCTTC.

The chain links TRBV9 to TRBJ2-7; 12 bases align to TRBD2. Trimming removed 4 bases from V and 5 bases from J; junction bases left unmatched: 7. Germline CDR1 SGDLS, CDR2 YYNGEE. The CDR3 has 15 residues. Here the CDR3 DNA reads TGTGCCAGCAGCAAACTAGCGGGAGGACCGCACGAGCAGTACTTC. This gives the protein CASSKLAGGPHEQYF.

The rearrangement uses TRBV6-1 and TRBJ1-4; D is ambiguous. The CDR3 sequence is 14 residues long. Germline-derived CDR1 and CDR2 are MNHNS and SASEGT. Trimming removed 6 bases at V and 0 bases at J, with 8 bases between. DNA for the CDR3: TGTGCCAGCAGCAAGACCACAACTAATGAAAAACTGTTTTTT. Amino acid sequence: CASSKTTTNEKLFF.

This chain connects TRBV9 to TRBJ2-3, with D unclear. Trimming shortened V by 0 bases and J by 2 bases, and 10 bases separated the two germline ends. The CDR3 runs to 15 residues. The germline V gene encodes CDR1 SGDLS and CDR2 YYNGEE. CDR3 nucleotides: TGTGCCAGCAGCGTAGAGTACGGAACCACAGATACGCAGTATTTT. Amino acid sequence: CASSVEYGTTDTQYF.

The chain uses TRBV6-1 and TRBJ1-4, with no clear D. The V end lost 2 bases, the J end lost 7 bases, and 8 bases lay between the germline ends. Germline lookup yields CDR1 MNHNS and CDR2 SASEGT. CDR3 length: 13 amino acids. The CDR3 reads CASSEFMGEKLFF. In nucleotides, the CDR3 is TGTGCCAGCAGTGAATTCATGGGTGAAAAACTGTTTTTT.

The table lists this clone with a few counts. The rearrangement links TRBV5-1 to TRBJ2-3; 9 positions agree with TRBD1. CDR1 is SGHRS, CDR2 YFSETQ, per germline. Trimming at V came to 0 bases and at J to 5 bases, leaving 4 bases not matched to a gene. CDR3 length: 15 amino acids. Here the CDR3 reads CASSLAGTGLDTQYF. In DNA form, the CDR3 reads TGCGCCAGCAGCTTGGCCGGGACAGGGCTAGATACGCAGTATTTT.

J is TRBJ2-5 and V is TRBV29-1; D gene uncertain. Trimming left V 6 bases short and J 7 bases short, with 12 bases between. Germline CDR1 SQVTM, CDR2 ANQGSEA. CDR3 size: 11 residues. The DNA of the CDR3 is TGCAGCGTCGATCTTTTCGGGACCCAGTACTTC. This encodes CSVDLFGTQYF.

J is TRBJ1-2 and V is TRBV27, with a weak D call TRBD1 (5 bases). V was clipped by 2 bases and J by 4 bases, with 14 bases between them. Germline V gene data show CDR1 as MNHEY and CDR2 as SMNVEV (reference sequence). The CDR3 runs to 15 residues. In DNA form, the CDR3 reads TGTGCCAGCAGTTTACTGGGGCAGCCACTCTATGGCTACACCTTC. This encodes CASSLLGQPLYGYTF.

The V call is TRBV9, the J call TRBJ1-6, with no clear D. Trimming removed 0 bases at V and 5 bases at J, with 6 bases between. The CDR3 has 14 residues. Germline V gene data show CDR1 as SGDLS and CDR2 as YYNGEE. The CDR3 sequence is CASSVEADNSPLHF. CDR3 DNA sequence: TGTGCCAGCAGCGTAGAGGCAGATAATTCACCCCTCCACTTT.

The chain couples TRBV19 to TRBJ2-1; 13 positions agree with TRBD2. Germline V CDR1 and CDR2: LNHDA, SQIVND (reference sequence). The CDR3 consists of 13 residues. The V gene end was trimmed by 6 bases and the J gene end by 10 bases; junction bases not matched to a gene: 3. CDR3 sequence reads: CASSRTSGREQFF. The CDR3 DNA reads TGTGCCAGTAGCCGGACTAGCGGGAGAGAGCAGTTCTTC.

The rearrangement joins TRBV4-1 to TRBJ2-5; no clear D. CDR3 length: 17 residues. Per germline, CDR1 MGHRA and CDR2 YSYEKL. Trimming took 1 base from V and 4 from J, leaving 19 bases between them. The CDR3 DNA follows: TGCGCCAGCAGCCAAGGAGCCTGGGCAAGATCAGGAGAGACCCAGTACTTC. Translating it yields CASSQGAWARSGETQYF.

The chain recombines TRBV5-4 with TRBJ2-1; the match to TRBD2 covers 8 bases. The CDR3 covers 16 residues. V was clipped by 0 bases and J by 5 bases; unmatched bases: 7. Germline CDR1 and CDR2: SGHNT and YYREEE (reference sequence). DNA of the CDR3: TGTGCCAGCAGCTTGGGACGGACTAGCCGGAACAATGAGCAGTTCTTC. Amino acid sequence: CASSLGRTSRNNEQFF.

This sequence joins TRBV9 and TRBJ2-1, with 8 bases aligning to TRBD2. The CDR3 runs to 16 residues. Germline CDR1 SGDLS, CDR2 YYNGEE. The junction had 6 bases not matched to a gene; V was cut back by 3 bases and J by 1 base. The CDR3 loop reads CASSGSGGYSYNEQFF. DNA for the CDR3: TGTGCCAGCAGCGGGAGCGGGGGCTATTCCTACAATGAGCAGTTCTTC.

The rearrangement links TRBV28 to TRBJ2-1; perhaps TRBD2 as D (6 bases). With 9 bases removed from V and 4 bases from J, the gap between germline ends came to 13 bases. This CDR3 comprises 13 residues. Looked up from germline, CDR1 is MDHEN and CDR2 is SYDVKM. This CDR3 reads CASNGRSYNEQFF. Written as DNA, the CDR3 is TGTGCCAGTAACGGGAGATCTTACAATGAGCAGTTCTTC.

The chain couples TRBV10-3 to TRBJ1-4; D might be TRBD1 (5 bases). Germline-derived CDR1 and CDR2 are ENHRY and SYGVKD. V dropped 3 bases and J dropped 8 bases, with 7 bases sitting between them. This CDR3 comprises 12 residues. CDR3 sequence (DNA): TGTGCCATCAGTGACCGGGGGGAAAAACTGTTTTTT. Residues: CAISDRGEKLFF.

This chain links TRBV10-3 with TRBJ2-1, with 11 positions matching TRBD2. In germline, CDR1 is ENHRY, CDR2 SYGVKD. The CDR3 has 13 residues. The V gene end was trimmed by 6 bases and the J gene end by 9 bases; junction bases not matched to a gene: 4. The CDR3 nucleotides are TGTGCCATCAGACTAGCGGGGGCCAGTGAGCAGTTCTTC. Residues: CAIRLAGASEQFF.

The CDR3 bases are TGTGCCAGCAGTTTAGGGACAGGCCAAACGGGGGCTTTCTTT. This translates into CASSLGTGQTGAFF. The chain couples TRBV28 to TRBJ1-1, with 8 bases identical to TRBD1. CDR3 length equals 14 residues. In germline, CDR1 is MDHEN, CDR2 SYDVKM. V lost 2 bases to trimming and J lost 11 bases; unmatched junction nucleotides: 10.

This clone has just one count. The chain uses TRBV19 and TRBJ2-3; D unclear. The CDR3 covers 14 residues. Germline V lookup: CDR1 LNHDA, CDR2 SQIVND (reference sequence). V was pared by 6 bases and J by 0 bases, with 10 bases between. The CDR3 nucleotides read TGTGCCAGTAGCGTTGGTCCTAGCACAGATACGCAGTATTTT. Translating it yields CASSVGPSTDTQYF.

DNA for the CDR3: TGTGCCAGCAGCTTAAGTTTTAGGGGCAATGAGCAGTTCTTC. This encodes CASSLSFRGNEQFF. The chain couples TRBV11-2 to TRBJ2-1; D might be TRBD1 (5 bases). Germline-derived CDR1 and CDR2 are SGHAT and FQNNGV. This CDR3 has 14 amino acids. The V end lost 2 bases, the J end lost 6 bases, and 11 bases lay between the germline ends.

The chain has TRBV9 and TRBJ1-3; maybe TRBD1 (6 bases). Germline V lookup: CDR1 SGDLS, CDR2 YYNGEE. V lost 0 bases and J 0 bases, leaving 10 bases between the germline ends. The CDR3 loop spans 16 amino acids. The CDR3 DNA follows: TGTGCCAGCAGCGTAGCAGGGGTGGGCTCTGGAAACACCATATATTTT. It yields the protein CASSVAGVGSGNTIYF.

The chain joins TRBV28 to TRBJ1-3, with TRBD1 identical over 9 bases. The germline gives CDR1 MDHEN, CDR2 SYDVKM. The CDR3 is 15 residues long. Trimming removed 10 bases from V and 5 bases from J; junction bases left unmatched: 12. CDR3 sequence (DNA): TGTGCCACCATAACCGGGACAGGGACACGAAACACCATATATTTT. Protein product: CATITGTGTRNTIYF.

The J gene is TRBJ1-2, the V gene TRBV5-4; D unclear. Germline V gene lookup returns CDR1 SGHNT and CDR2 YYREEE (reference sequence). The V and J ends lost 4 bases and 1 base respectively, with 8 bases between them. This CDR3 has 13 residues. The CDR3 sequence is CASSLSVNYGYTF. CDR3 nucleotide sequence: TGTGCCAGCAGCCTTAGTGTTAACTATGGCTACACCTTC.

The genes are TRBV4-3 and TRBJ1-2; no definite D call. Deletions cut 0 bases from V and 4 bases from J, with 9 bases between. The CDR3 consists of 14 residues. The germline CDR1 and CDR2 sequences are LGHNA and YSLEER. The CDR3 DNA reads as TGCGCCAGCAGCCAAGATAGGGCTTTCTATGGCTACACCTTC. This sequence encodes CASSQDRAFYGYTF.

This chain connects TRBV7-8 to TRBJ2-3; no reliable D call. The CDR3 is 14 residues long. Looked up from germline, CDR1 is SGHVS and CDR2 is FQNEAQ. V lost 5 bases and J lost 0, with 9 bases in between. The CDR3, as DNA: TGTGCCAGCAGCCTAGGATCCAGCACAGATACGCAGTATTTT. As protein: CASSLGSSTDTQYF.

V is TRBV5-4 and J is TRBJ2-1, with a tentative D call TRBD1 (6 bases). The CDR3 totals 14 residues. V was trimmed by 1 base and J by 5 bases, leaving 10 bases between them. CDR1 and CDR2 (germline): SGHNT, YYREEE (reference sequence). As DNA, the CDR3 is TGTGCCAGCAGCTTGCGACAGGCCAACAATGAGCAGTTCTTC. Encoded protein: CASSLRQANNEQFF. The variable domain in full, completed from reference TRBV5-4 and TRBJ2-1, reads ETGVTQSPTHLIKTRGQQVTLRCSSQSGHNTVSWYQQALGQGPQFIFQYYREEENGRGNFPPRFSGLQFPNYSSELNVNALELDDSALYLCASSLRQANNEQFFGPGTRLTVL.

The V gene is TRBV11-2, the J gene TRBJ2-5; the match to TRBD1 covers 8 bases. Germline assignment: CDR1 SGHAT and CDR2 FQNNGV. There are 14 residues in the CDR3. V dropped 4 bases and J dropped 5; count of bases not matched to a gene: 6. The CDR3 nucleotides read TGTGCCAGCAGCTCCGGACAGGGCGGGGAGACCCAGTACTTC. It yields the protein CASSSGQGGETQYF.

The V call is TRBV18, the J call TRBJ2-3; 7 nucleotides match TRBD2. Per the germline V gene, CDR1 is KGHSH and CDR2 is LQKENI. Unmatched junction bases numbered 3, after V lost 2 bases and J lost 1 base. The CDR3 is made up of 15 amino acids. CDR3 amino acids: CASSPGLAGTDTQYF. The CDR3 nucleotides read TGTGCCAGCTCACCAGGGCTAGCGGGCACAGATACGCAGTATTTT.

The V gene is TRBV5-4, the J gene TRBJ1-2; weak D call: TRBD1 (6 bases). Trimming cost V 0 bases and J 4 bases, with 10 bases left between them. The CDR3 is made up of 14 amino acids. In germline, CDR1 is SGHNT, CDR2 YYREEE (reference sequence). This CDR3 reads CASSLVGQSYGYTF. CDR3 nucleotide sequence: TGTGCCAGCAGCTTGGTAGGACAGTCCTATGGCTACACCTTC.

The V and J genes are TRBV18 and TRBJ2-7; TRBD2 agrees at 7 bases. Germline V gene sequence: CDR1 KGHSH, CDR2 LQKENI. After removal of 2 bases from V and 6 bases from J, the junction contained 7 bases not matched to a gene. The CDR3 is made up of 14 amino acids. CDR3 bases: TGTGCCAGCTCACCATCGGGGGGAATTGGCGAGCAGTACTTC. Encoded protein: CASSPSGGIGEQYF.

The chain is built from TRBV4-2 and TRBJ1-3; D possibly corresponds to TRBD1 (6 bases). CDR3 size: 17 residues. Per germline, CDR1 LGHNA and CDR2 YNFKEQ. Trimming removed 0 bases at V and 1 base at J, with 13 bases between. For the CDR3, the DNA is TGTGCCAGCAGCCAAGATACAGGGTATGGATCTGGAAACACCATATATTTT. Translation gives CASSQDTGYGSGNTIYF.